Listed below are T cell receptor beta chains from one sample, sequenced in a study of T cell repertoires in cytomegalovirus infection. The antigens these receptors bind are not known. TCRdb reprocessed the reads with MiXCR, giving one entry per CDR3 protein. The data hold approximately 120,000 distinct CDR3 sequences, with around 30% observed a single time. Source: CD8+ T cells from cultured PBMCs, taken from culture after CMV antigen stimulation. These TCRs come from a human donor in good health (CMV status not recorded). Some clones in this sample may be carry-over from other donors' samples. Both conserved end residues are part of each CDR3. The D gene is left open where the match is weak. Rows may omit the clone size; those that give it use once, few, many or a size class.

j_gene: TRBJ2-1; abundance: many; d_gene: -; v_gene: TRBV19; CDR3nt: TGTGCCAGCTCGCTAGCAACTCGCTACAATGAGCAGTTCTTC; CDR3aa: CASSLATRYNEQFF
j_gene: TRBJ2-6; abundance: -; d_gene: TRBD1; v_gene: TRBV6-6; CDR3nt: TGTGCCAGCAGTTACTACTGGGACAGGCGAAATGGCTCTGGGGCCAACGTCCTGACTTTC; CDR3aa: CASSYYWDRRNGSGANVLTF
j_gene: TRBJ1-1; abundance: few; d_gene: -; v_gene: TRBV24-1; CDR3nt: TGTGCCACCAGTGACCCCGCTCTGTCATGCGGGAAAATGGGGAACACTGAAGCTTTCTTT; CDR3aa: CATSDPALSCGKMGNTEAFF
j_gene: TRBJ1-4; abundance: many; d_gene: -; v_gene: TRBV7-9; CDR3nt: TGTGCCAGCAGCTTTACCAGGGGCGACTCGACTAATGAAAAACTGTTTTTT; CDR3aa: CASSFTRGDSTNEKLFF
j_gene: TRBJ1-4; abundance: once; d_gene: TRBD1; v_gene: TRBV6-1; CDR3nt: TGTGCCAGCAGATATACCGGGACAGTAAATTTT; CDR3aa: CASRYTGTVNF
j_gene: TRBJ1-6; abundance: -; d_gene: -; v_gene: TRBV7-9; CDR3nt: TGTGCCAGCAGCTTAGGAGGGGGGCCTAGTTCACCCCTCCACTTT; CDR3aa: CASSLGGGPSSPLHF
j_gene: TRBJ2-4; abundance: large; d_gene: -; v_gene: TRBV7-6; CDR3nt: TGTGCCAGCAGCTCTAAGCCCCCTTGGGTGGAAGCCAAAAACATTCAGTACTTC; CDR3aa: CASSSKPPWVEAKNIQYF
j_gene: TRBJ1-1; abundance: -; d_gene: -; v_gene: TRBV29-1; CDR3nt: TGCAGCGTTGGGCAGGCGAACACTGAAGCTTTCTTT; CDR3aa: CSVGQANTEAFF
j_gene: TRBJ2-6; abundance: -; d_gene: -; v_gene: TRBV28; CDR3nt: TGTGCCAGCAGTCGTCTGACCCCCTCTGGGGCCAACGTCCTGACTTTC; CDR3aa: CASSRLTPSGANVLTF
j_gene: TRBJ1-5; abundance: few; d_gene: -; v_gene: TRBV7-9; CDR3nt: TGTGCCAGCAGCTTACAAGCGGATCAGCCCCAGCATTTT; CDR3aa: CASSLQADQPQHF
j_gene: TRBJ1-1; abundance: many; d_gene: -; v_gene: TRBV7-8; CDR3nt: TGTGCCAGCAGCGGAACCGCAGGCGCGAACACTGAAGCTTTCTTT; CDR3aa: CASSGTAGANTEAFF
j_gene: TRBJ2-7; abundance: -; d_gene: -; v_gene: TRBV27; CDR3nt: TGTGCCAGCAGTTTATCGGGGAGGCTTGACTACGAGCAGTACTTC; CDR3aa: CASSLSGRLDYEQYF
j_gene: TRBJ1-6; abundance: -; d_gene: -; v_gene: TRBV7-9; CDR3nt: TGTGCCAGCAGCTTGACAGCACTCCATTCACCCCTCCACTTT; CDR3aa: CASSLTALHSPLHF
j_gene: TRBJ2-5; abundance: few; d_gene: -; v_gene: TRBV12-5; CDR3nt: TGTGCTAGTGGTTTGGAGATTTGGGACACGAGAGGGGAGACCCAGTACTTC; CDR3aa: CASGLEIWDTRGETQYF
j_gene: TRBJ2-1; abundance: -; d_gene: -; v_gene: TRBV7-2; CDR3nt: TGTGCCAGCAGCTTAAGCATCAGGGAGCAGTTCTTC; CDR3aa: CASSLSIREQFF
j_gene: TRBJ1-2; abundance: few; d_gene: TRBD1; v_gene: TRBV27; CDR3nt: TGTGCCAGCAGTATACAGGGGGAGGGAGACTATGGCTACACCTTC; CDR3aa: CASSIQGEGDYGYTF
j_gene: TRBJ2-3; abundance: -; d_gene: TRBD2; v_gene: TRBV4-1; CDR3nt: TGCGCCAGCAGCCACCCTCAACTAGCGGGGGTTACAGATACGCAGTATTTT; CDR3aa: CASSHPQLAGVTDTQYF
j_gene: TRBJ1-1; abundance: few; d_gene: -; v_gene: TRBV6-5; CDR3nt: TGTGCCAGCAGTTACGCCCCCCAGGTGAACACTGAAGCTTTCTTT; CDR3aa: CASSYAPQVNTEAFF
j_gene: TRBJ1-1; abundance: many; d_gene: -; v_gene: TRBV6-2/TRBV6-3; CDR3nt: TGTGCCAGCAGTTACTCAACGAACACTGAAGCTTTCTTT; CDR3aa: CASSYSTNTEAFF
j_gene: TRBJ2-7; abundance: -; d_gene: -; v_gene: TRBV11-2; CDR3nt: TGTGCCAGCAGCTTATTTGGGAATCTTGAGGACGAGCAGTACTTC; CDR3aa: CASSLFGNLEDEQYF
j_gene: TRBJ1-2; abundance: -; d_gene: -; v_gene: TRBV2; CDR3nt: TGTGCCAGCAGTCTCGACCGTTCCCGGGGCTACACCTTC; CDR3aa: CASSLDRSRGYTF
j_gene: TRBJ2-3; abundance: -; d_gene: -; v_gene: TRBV5-1; CDR3nt: TGCGCCAGCAGCTTGGCTGGTGGCTTGGTGACAGATACGCAGTATTTT; CDR3aa: CASSLAGGLVTDTQYF
j_gene: TRBJ2-1; abundance: -; d_gene: -; v_gene: TRBV7-6; CDR3nt: TGTGCCAGCAGCTTAGCGGGGGGCCATAATGAGCAGTTCTTC; CDR3aa: CASSLAGGHNEQFF
j_gene: TRBJ2-1; abundance: -; d_gene: TRBD2; v_gene: TRBV4-3; CDR3nt: TGCGCCAGCAGCCTGTCGGCACTAGCGGGGGTGGGTGAGCAGTTCTTC; CDR3aa: CASSLSALAGVGEQFF
j_gene: TRBJ2-5; abundance: many; d_gene: TRBD2; v_gene: TRBV7-6; CDR3nt: TGTGCCAGCAGCTTAGGTCCGGCTAGCGGGGGGCCGCTACCCCAAGAGACCCAGTACTTC; CDR3aa: CASSLGPASGGPLPQETQYF
j_gene: TRBJ1-5; abundance: -; d_gene: -; v_gene: TRBV6-2/TRBV6-3; CDR3nt: TGTGCCAGCAGTAGCCTTCAAGGGATCAATCAGCCCCAGCATTTT; CDR3aa: CASSSLQGINQPQHF
j_gene: TRBJ2-2; abundance: once; d_gene: -; v_gene: TRBV29-1; CDR3nt: TGCAGCGTTGAACTGGGTTCGAACACCGGGGAGCTGTTTTTT; CDR3aa: CSVELGSNTGELFF
j_gene: TRBJ1-4; abundance: once; d_gene: -; v_gene: TRBV6-1; CDR3nt: TGTGCCAGCAGTGGTAGGTGGGGGGCGGCTAATGAAAAACTGTTTTTT; CDR3aa: CASSGRWGAANEKLFF
j_gene: TRBJ2-7; abundance: -; d_gene: -; v_gene: TRBV7-9; CDR3nt: TGTGCCAGCAGCTCATACTACGAGCAGTACTTC; CDR3aa: CASSSYYEQYF
j_gene: TRBJ2-1; abundance: few; d_gene: -; v_gene: TRBV7-9; CDR3nt: TGTGCCAGCAGCTTAGCGGGGGCCGACAATGAGCAGTTCTTC; CDR3aa: CASSLAGADNEQFF
j_gene: TRBJ1-5; abundance: few; d_gene: -; v_gene: TRBV2; CDR3nt: TGTGCCAGCAGTTCAACGGGACAAACTAGCAATCAGCCCCAGCATTTT; CDR3aa: CASSSTGQTSNQPQHF
j_gene: TRBJ1-1; abundance: few; d_gene: -; v_gene: TRBV6-6; CDR3nt: TGTGCCAGTAGGGACGGGACGCTGAACACTGAAGCTTTCTTT; CDR3aa: CASRDGTLNTEAFF
j_gene: TRBJ2-1; abundance: -; d_gene: -; v_gene: TRBV5-6; CDR3nt: TGTGCCAGTGCCGAGACCGATGCCCGTGAGCAGTTCTTC; CDR3aa: CASAETDAREQFF
j_gene: TRBJ2-7; abundance: -; d_gene: -; v_gene: TRBV5-6; CDR3nt: TGTGCCAGCAGCTTGGAGTGGAGGACAGACTCCGAGCAGTACTTC; CDR3aa: CASSLEWRTDSEQYF
j_gene: TRBJ2-7; abundance: few; d_gene: -; v_gene: TRBV7-2; CDR3nt: TGTGCCAGCAGCTTAGATTGGGGGGCCCGCGAGCAGTACTTC; CDR3aa: CASSLDWGAREQYF
j_gene: TRBJ2-2; abundance: -; d_gene: -; v_gene: TRBV6-5; CDR3nt: TGTGCCAGCAGTTACGTCGGCAGGCTCAACACCGGGGAGCTGTTTTTT; CDR3aa: CASSYVGRLNTGELFF
j_gene: TRBJ2-2; abundance: many; d_gene: -; v_gene: TRBV11-2; CDR3nt: TGTGCCAGCAGCATGACAGGAAACACCGGGGAGCTGTTTTTT; CDR3aa: CASSMTGNTGELFF
j_gene: TRBJ2-1; abundance: -; d_gene: -; v_gene: TRBV7-8; CDR3nt: TGTGCCAGCAGCTCGATTACCGGGACTCCCTCCTACAATGAGCAGTTCTTC; CDR3aa: CASSSITGTPSYNEQFF
j_gene: TRBJ2-1; abundance: many; d_gene: -; v_gene: TRBV7-2; CDR3nt: TGTGCCAGCAGCTTATACGGGAATGAGCAGTTCTTC; CDR3aa: CASSLYGNEQFF
j_gene: TRBJ1-4; abundance: few; d_gene: -; v_gene: TRBV7-3; CDR3nt: TGTGCCAGCAGGCCCACGTACGAAAATGATGAAAAACTGTTTTTT; CDR3aa: CASRPTYENDEKLFF
j_gene: TRBJ1-5; abundance: -; d_gene: -; v_gene: TRBV6-1; CDR3nt: TGTGCCAGCAGTGAAGGGCAACCCGCTCAGCCCCAGCATTTT; CDR3aa: CASSEGQPAQPQHF
j_gene: TRBJ2-3; abundance: -; d_gene: -; v_gene: TRBV12-3/TRBV12-4; CDR3nt: TGTGCCAGCAGTTTTCACCGGGCCGCAGATACGCAGTATTTT; CDR3aa: CASSFHRAADTQYF
j_gene: TRBJ2-5; abundance: -; d_gene: TRBD1; v_gene: TRBV10-3; CDR3nt: TGTGCCATCACCCCCGGGACAGGGTTCGGGGAGACCCAGTACTTC; CDR3aa: CAITPGTGFGETQYF
j_gene: TRBJ2-1; abundance: -; d_gene: -; v_gene: TRBV27; CDR3nt: TGTGCCAGCAGTAGGGGTGGTGAGCAGTTCTTC; CDR3aa: CASSRGGEQFF
j_gene: TRBJ2-5; abundance: few; d_gene: -; v_gene: TRBV6-5; CDR3nt: TGTGCCAGCAGTTACTGGGGAGGGACCCAGTACTTC; CDR3aa: CASSYWGGTQYF
j_gene: TRBJ2-3; abundance: -; d_gene: -; v_gene: TRBV4-3; CDR3nt: TGCGCCAGCAGCCAAGGGGACGGGGGTAGCACAGATACGCAGTATTTT; CDR3aa: CASSQGDGGSTDTQYF
j_gene: TRBJ2-1; abundance: few; d_gene: -; v_gene: TRBV6-5; CDR3nt: TGTGCCAGCCAACTGCTAGGTGAGCAGTTCTTC; CDR3aa: CASQLLGEQFF
j_gene: TRBJ2-7; abundance: -; d_gene: -; v_gene: TRBV10-3; CDR3nt: TGTGCCATCAGTGTCGAGGGATCCTACGAGCAGTACTTC; CDR3aa: CAISVEGSYEQYF
j_gene: TRBJ2-1; abundance: -; d_gene: TRBD2; v_gene: TRBV5-5; CDR3nt: TGTGCCAGCAGCTTGGATCGCGAGCGGGGCTTCTACAATGAGCAGTTCTTC; CDR3aa: CASSLDRERGFYNEQFF
j_gene: TRBJ2-1; abundance: many; d_gene: TRBD2; v_gene: TRBV9; CDR3nt: TGTGCCAGCAGCGTAGTGGCTAGCGGAGGAAATGAGCAGTTCTTC; CDR3aa: CASSVVASGGNEQFF
j_gene: TRBJ2-1; abundance: -; d_gene: TRBD2; v_gene: TRBV19; CDR3nt: TGTGCCAGTACTATTTGGCGGGGGACCTACAATGAGCAGTTCTTC; CDR3aa: CASTIWRGTYNEQFF
j_gene: TRBJ1-1; abundance: few; d_gene: TRBD1; v_gene: TRBV9; CDR3nt: TGTGCCAGCAGCCCTAGCAGGGGGGGCACTGAAGCTTTCTTT; CDR3aa: CASSPSRGGTEAFF
j_gene: TRBJ2-7; abundance: few; d_gene: -; v_gene: TRBV11-1; CDR3nt: TGTGCCAGCAGCCCCCAATGGGGGAAAGGGTCCTACGAGCAGTACTTC; CDR3aa: CASSPQWGKGSYEQYF
j_gene: TRBJ2-7; abundance: -; d_gene: -; v_gene: TRBV12-3/TRBV12-4; CDR3nt: TGTGCCAGCAGTTTCGGTCTGGGGTCCTACGAGCAGTACTTC; CDR3aa: CASSFGLGSYEQYF